The subject of this entry is one T cell receptor beta chain. The source of the sample is a study of control samples from healthy donors and cancer patients. Here immunoSEQ multiplex PCR was the method, and the copy in TCRdb shows in-frame clones only, minus some. This table holds around 20,000 clones, 80% to 85% found once. Losses at the gene ends were 5 bases for V and 2 bases for J; bases not matched to a gene: 12. CDR1 and CDR2 (germline): SGHRS, YFSETQ. The CDR3 loop spans 17 amino acids. Sequencing was performed on PBMCs. This chain links TRBV5-1 with TRBJ2-3; 9 nucleotides match TRBD2. The origin of this receptor is an elderly man with head and neck cancer. The chain's CDR3 is CASRLTSGATLTDTQYF. The DNA for the CDR3 is TGCGCCAGCAGACTGACTAGCGGAGCTACTCTCACAGATACGCAGTATTTT. The entire variable domain, with the rest obtained from reference TRBV5-1 and TRBJ2-3, is as follows: KAGVTQTPRYLIKTRGQQVTLSCSPISGHRSVSWYQQTPGQGLQFLFEYFSETQRNKGNFPGRFSGRQFSNSRSEMNVSTLELGDSALYLCASRLTSGATLTDTQYFGPGTRLTVL.